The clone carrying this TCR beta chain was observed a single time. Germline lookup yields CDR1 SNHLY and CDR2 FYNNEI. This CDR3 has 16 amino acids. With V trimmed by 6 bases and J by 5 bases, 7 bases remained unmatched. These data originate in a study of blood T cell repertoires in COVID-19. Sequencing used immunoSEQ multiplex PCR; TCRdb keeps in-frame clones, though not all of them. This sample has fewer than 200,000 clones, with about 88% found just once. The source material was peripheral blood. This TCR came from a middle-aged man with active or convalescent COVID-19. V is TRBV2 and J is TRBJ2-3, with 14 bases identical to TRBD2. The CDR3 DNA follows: TGTGCCAGCAGCGGGACTAGCGGGGGTTCACAAGATACGCAGTATTTT. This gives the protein CASSGTSGGSQDTQYF.